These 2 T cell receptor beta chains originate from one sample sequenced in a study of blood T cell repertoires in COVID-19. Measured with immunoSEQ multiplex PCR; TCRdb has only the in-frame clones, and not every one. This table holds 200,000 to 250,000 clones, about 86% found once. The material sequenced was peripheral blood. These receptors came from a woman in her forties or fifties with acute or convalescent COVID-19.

For the CDR3, the DNA is TGCGCCAGCAGCCACCTGGACAGGGTCCACGAGCAGTACTTC. This sequence encodes CASSHLDRVHEQYF. The rearrangement joins TRBV10-2 to TRBJ2-7; 8 bases match TRBD1. The CDR3 is made up of 14 amino acids. Germline values: CDR1 WSHSY, CDR2 SAAADI. Trimming cost V 6 bases and J 5 bases; bases outside gene matches: 9.

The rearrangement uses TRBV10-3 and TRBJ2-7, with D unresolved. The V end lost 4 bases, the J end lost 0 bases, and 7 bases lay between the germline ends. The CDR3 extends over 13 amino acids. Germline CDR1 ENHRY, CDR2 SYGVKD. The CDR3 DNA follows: TGTGCCATCAGTGGGTACAGCTCCTACGAGCAGTACTTC. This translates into CAISGYSSYEQYF.